These 18 T cell receptor beta chains were sequenced from one sample in a study of early stage breast cancer tumors. Data came from immunoSEQ multiplex PCR; TCRdb stores just in-frame clones and leaves some out. The sample yields tens of thousands of clones, approximately 90% seen once. The sample taken for sequencing was blood. Receptor source: a person aged 70 to 79 with breast cancer.

CDR3 in DNA: TGTGCCAGCAGCGCTAGCGGGGGATCAGATACGCAGTATTTT. Its translation: CASSASGGSDTQYF. The chain links TRBV28 to TRBJ2-3; 10 bases map to TRBD2. The V and J ends lost 6 bases and 4 bases, in that order; junction bases with no gene match: 4. Per germline, CDR1 MDHEN and CDR2 SYDVKM. CDR3 size: 14 residues.

The chain recombines TRBV4-1 with TRBJ1-2, with D possibly being TRBD1 (5 bases). From germline, CDR1 is MGHRA and CDR2 YSYEKL. Trimming left V 0 bases short and J 5 bases short, with 19 bases between. The CDR3 length is 17 residues. This chain's CDR3 is CASSQDVRGLEGYGYTF. The CDR3 bases are TGCGCCAGCAGCCAAGATGTGCGGGGACTGGAGGGATATGGCTACACCTTC.

This sequence joins TRBV10-3 and TRBJ2-4; TRBD2 matches 14 bases. Trimming removed 0 bases from V and 4 bases from J; junction bases left unmatched: 5. Per the germline V gene, CDR1 is ENHRY and CDR2 is SYGVKD. The length of the CDR3 is 18 residues. CDR3 amino acids: CAISESGTSGRRKNIQYF. Written as DNA, the CDR3 is TGTGCCATCAGTGAGTCGGGGACTAGCGGGAGACGAAAAAACATTCAGTACTTC.

V and J are TRBV10-3 and TRBJ2-7; the match to TRBD1 covers 12 bases. Germline V gene sequence: CDR1 ENHRY, CDR2 SYGVKD. This CDR3 has 14 residues. J was trimmed by 5 bases and V by 6 bases; bases with no gene match: 5. DNA for the CDR3: TGTGCCATCAGGGGACAGGGGGCGGGCGACGAGCAGTACTTC. The encoded protein is CAIRGQGAGDEQYF.

The chain has TRBV20-1 and TRBJ1-1; D gene ambiguous. The germline V gene encodes CDR1 DFQATT and CDR2 SNEGSKA (reference sequence). The V end lost 5 bases, the J end lost 4 bases, and 8 bases lay between the germline ends. The length of the CDR3 is 11 residues. The chain's CDR3 is CSASRSTEAFF. DNA for the CDR3: TGCAGTGCTTCCCGGAGCACTGAAGCTTTCTTT.

The rearrangement uses TRBV5-1 and TRBJ2-3; 8 nucleotides agree with TRBD1. From germline, CDR1 is SGHRS and CDR2 YFSETQ. With 2 bases clipped from V and 3 bases from J, the junction kept 2 bases outside the gene matches. This CDR3 has 14 residues. CDR3: CASSFRDRTDTQYF. The CDR3 DNA reads as TGCGCCAGCAGCTTCCGGGACAGGACAGATACGCAGTATTTT.

The chain joins TRBV6-1 to TRBJ1-2, with D unresolved. V lost 3 bases and J 3 bases, leaving 5 bases between the germline ends. Germline V gene sequence: CDR1 MNHNS, CDR2 SASEGT. This CDR3 region has 12 residues. DNA for the CDR3: TGTGCCAGCAGTGAGTCATACTATGGCTACACCTTC. Translated: CASSESYYGYTF.

This chain joins TRBV11-3 and TRBJ2-3, with D possibly matching TRBD2 (6 bases). CDR1 and CDR2 from the germline V gene are SGHNT and YENEEA. This CDR3 has 14 amino acids. V gave up 1 base and J gave up 6 bases, with 11 bases separating them. The CDR3 sequence is CASSLGGVGDTQYF. DNA of the CDR3: TGTGCCAGCAGCTTAGGCGGGGTGGGGGATACGCAGTATTTT.

The table lists this clone with a count of one. V is TRBV29-1 and J is TRBJ2-5; maybe TRBD2 (5 bases). Trimming removed 2 bases from V and 0 bases from J, with 13 bases in between. Germline V gene sequence: CDR1 SQVTM, CDR2 ANQGSEA. There are 15 residues in the CDR3. The CDR3 DNA follows: TGCAGCGTTGAACCCCTTGCCGGGAACCAAGAGACCCAGTACTTC. Its protein product is CSVEPLAGNQETQYF. Drawing the rest from reference TRBV29-1 and TRBJ2-5, the complete variable domain is SAVISQKPSRDICQRGTSLTIQCQVDSQVTMMFWYRQQPGQSLTLIATANQGSEATYESGFVIDKFPISRPNLTFSTLTVSNMSPEDSSIYLCSVEPLAGNQETQYFGPGTRLLVL.

The chain has TRBV5-4 and TRBJ1-2, with 10 bases fitting TRBD1. The ends lost 4 bases at V and 14 bases at J; junction bases unmatched: 14. Looked up from germline, CDR1 is SGHNT and CDR2 is YYREEE (reference sequence). The CDR3 sequence is 14 residues long. The DNA of the CDR3 is TGTGCCAGCAGCCCGGGACAGGGGACCACCAGGCTTACCTTC. This codes for CASSPGQGTTRLTF.

The chain couples TRBV27 to TRBJ1-6; the match to TRBD1 covers 9 bases. The CDR3 contains 15 residues. Trimming took 6 bases from V and 10 from J; bases not matched to a gene: 10. CDR1 is MNHEY, CDR2 SMNVEV, per germline (reference sequence). The CDR3 region is CASSPGTGLGSPLHF. In DNA, the CDR3 is TGTGCCAGCAGCCCGGGGACAGGGTTAGGATCACCCCTCCACTTT.

The rearrangement links TRBV5-6 to TRBJ2-3; 8 nucleotides agree with TRBD2. V lost 1 base and J lost 2; bases outside the gene matches: 3. This CDR3 is 15 amino acids long. Per the germline V gene, CDR1 is SGHDT and CDR2 is YYEEEE. The CDR3 is CASSLSGGFTDTQYF. The CDR3 nucleotides are TGTGCCAGCAGCTTGAGCGGGGGTTTCACAGATACGCAGTATTTT.

V is TRBV4-3 and J is TRBJ1-1; D might be TRBD1 (5 bases). The CDR3 sequence is 17 residues long. Germline V gene data show CDR1 as LGHNA and CDR2 as YSLEER. Between the trimmed V and J ends, which lost 1 base and 6 bases, there was a span of 21 bases. The CDR3 coding sequence is TGCGCCAGCAGCCAAGCCAGGGTAAGGATTGGGTTCGCTGAAGCTTTCTTT. Translated: CASSQARVRIGFAEAFF.

The rearrangement uses TRBV5-6 and TRBJ1-5, with 8 bases identical to TRBD1. With 0 bases clipped from V and 12 bases from J, the junction kept 11 bases outside the gene matches. Germline values: CDR1 SGHDT, CDR2 YYEEEE. The CDR3 is 15 residues long. CDR3: CASSLGGQGALSQHF. For the CDR3, the DNA is TGTGCCAGCAGCTTGGGAGGACAGGGTGCGTTAAGCCAGCATTTT. Combining the CDR3 with reference TRBV5-6 and TRBJ1-5 gives the whole variable domain DAGVTQSPTHLIKTRGQQVTLRCSPKSGHDTVSWYQQALGQGPQFIFQYYEEEERQRGNFPDRFSGHQFPNYSSELNVNALLLGDSALYLCASSLGGQGALSQHFGDGTRLSIL.

The rearrangement links TRBV19 to TRBJ1-5; 7 bases align to TRBD1. Germline values: CDR1 LNHDA, CDR2 SQIVND (reference sequence). CDR3 length: 14 residues. Germline trimming cut 2 bases from V and 6 bases from J; bases unmatched to any gene: 4. The CDR3 sequence: CASSIRQGVQPQHF. The CDR3 nucleotides are TGTGCCAGTAGTATACGACAGGGCGTTCAGCCCCAGCATTTT.

V and J are TRBV6-5 and TRBJ2-5; maybe TRBD2 (6 bases). V was shortened by 2 bases and J by 1 base, with 11 bases between the two germline ends. Germline V gene sequence: CDR1 MNHEY, CDR2 SVGAGI. The CDR3 covers 15 residues. CDR3 protein: CASSYGRILQETQYF. CDR3 DNA: TGTGCCAGCAGTTACGGGAGGATCCTCCAAGAGACCCAGTACTTC.

In its sample, this clone was seen once. The genes are TRBV5-6 and TRBJ2-6; D may be TRBD1 (5 bases). Trimming removed 1 base at V and 2 bases at J, with 13 bases between. This CDR3 contains 17 residues. Germline-derived CDR1 and CDR2 are SGHDT and YYEEEE. CDR3 loop: CASSLLQGSAGANVLTF. CDR3 DNA: TGTGCCAGCAGCTTGCTTCAGGGAAGCGCTGGGGCCAACGTCCTGACTTTC.

V and J are TRBV10-1 and TRBJ1-2; no clear D gene. V was clipped by 4 bases and J by 8 bases, with 14 bases between them. This CDR3 contains 13 residues. Germline V gene sequence: CDR1 WNHNN, CDR2 SYGVQD (reference sequence). The CDR3, as DNA: TGCGCCAGCAGTGCCAGGCCTGGCTACGGCTACACCTTC. This gives the protein CASSARPGYGYTF.